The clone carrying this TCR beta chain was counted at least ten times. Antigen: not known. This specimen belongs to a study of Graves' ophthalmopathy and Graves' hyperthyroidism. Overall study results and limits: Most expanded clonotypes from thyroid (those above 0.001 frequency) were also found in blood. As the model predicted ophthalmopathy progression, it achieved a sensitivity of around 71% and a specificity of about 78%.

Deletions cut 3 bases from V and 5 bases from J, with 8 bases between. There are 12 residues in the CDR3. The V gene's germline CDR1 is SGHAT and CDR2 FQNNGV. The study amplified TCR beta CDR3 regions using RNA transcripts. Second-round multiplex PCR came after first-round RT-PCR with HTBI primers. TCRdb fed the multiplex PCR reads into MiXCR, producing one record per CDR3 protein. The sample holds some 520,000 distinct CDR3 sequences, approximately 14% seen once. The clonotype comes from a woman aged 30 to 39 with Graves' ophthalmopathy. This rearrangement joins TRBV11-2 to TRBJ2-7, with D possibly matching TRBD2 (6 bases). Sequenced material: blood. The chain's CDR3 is CASSLGGNEQYF. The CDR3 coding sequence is TGTGCCAGCAGCTTGGGGGGAAACGAGCAGTACTTC.